This TCR beta chain was sequenced during a study of blood T cell repertoires in COVID-19 (dated by TCRdb to between 2020 and 2021). Regarding the study in general: Collaborator samples came from the United States, Italy and Spain and covered acute and convalescent phases of COVID-19. The material from the prospective study consisted of cDNA or gDNA derived from T cells, B-cell-depleted T cells, or PBMCs. The dataset comprised deeply sampled blood TCRbeta repertoires from subjects exposed to, actively infected with, or recovered from COVID-19. The repertoires were released in a freely available public database intended as a resource for research on the immune response to SARS-CoV-2. The samples were drawn from the first 160 participants of the ongoing ImmuneRACE study and from roughly 1,300 subjects provided by 6 global collaborators. A de-identified subject ID, COVID-19 status, age in years and sex were almost always included in the sample metadata. Where available, HLA class I and class II types were taken from metadata supplied by the sample provider and were not determined by assay-based typing. Beyond this particular receptor, the publication reports: Clinical and demographic metadata were provided uncurated, with the amount varying by source and participant.

CDR3 length: 16 amino acids, cysteine to phenylalanine. The CDR3 DNA has 48 bases and is translated from base 1. The V and J ends are trimmed by 3 bases and 7 bases, leaving 19 bases between them. CDR1 and CDR2 are drawn from the germline V gene (reference sequence): LNHDA, SQIVND. Collaborating institutions collected whole blood in K2EDTA tubes following their own protocols. For TCRbeta analysis, collaborators shipped samples in one of three forms: frozen whole blood, isolated PBMCs, or DNA extracted from either of those sample types. Of note for this clone: Its antigen has not been determined. Base qualities are missing; no much larger clone stands one base away.

The immunoSEQ Assay, a bias-controlled multiplex PCR, was used to amplify TCRbeta CDR3 regions from genomic DNA. Under the source paper's analysis protocol: Within the assay, amplification of reference gene primers was used to estimate how many nucleated cells each sample contained. To quantify the absolute abundance of each unique TCRbeta CDR3 rearrangement, sequence reads were collapsed and filtered. For each sample, productive Simpson clonality was calculated as the square root of Simpson's diversity index over productive rearrangements. The source is immuneACCESS, and TCRdb retained only in-frame sequences with V and J called. Part of the clones is not carried over; for the studies checked, unresolved V genes explain less than half of this, and the remainder is unexplained. V and J calls and clone size are copied from that table; D and trimming were computed from the DNA. Recorded for this sample are tens of thousands of clones; 78% of them occurred a single time. 4% to 6% of the sample rests with the top ten.

Sequenced: peripheral blood. This clonotype was obtained from a human donor in a cohort sampled during active COVID-19. This chain is built from TRBV19 and TRBJ1-3; the D gene is possibly TRBD1, with 5 bases matching. The sequence in DNA is TGTGCCAGTAGTATTGACGGGGGACGTCTAGGCAACACCATATATTTT. This is translated as CASSIDGGRLGNTIYF.